This passage covers 28 T cell receptor beta chains from one sample sequenced in a study of T cell repertoires in cytomegalovirus infection. MiXCR, run by TCRdb on the reads, gives a single entry per CDR3 protein. The sample comprises approximately 730,000 distinct CDR3 sequences, roughly 29% of which are singletons, and under 15% rests with the top ten. These TCRs are of unknown antigen specificity. This sample comprised cultured CD8+ T cells from PBMCs, obtained from culture after CMV antigen stimulation. Receptors were obtained from a human donor in good health (CMV status not recorded). Some clones in this sample may be carry-over from other donors' samples.

This rearrangement joins TRBV4-1 to TRBJ2-1, with D perhaps TRBD2 (7 bases). Germline V gene data show CDR1 as MGHRA and CDR2 as YSYEKL. This CDR3 region has 16 residues. V lost 3 bases, J lost 6 bases, and 18 bases lay in between. The CDR3 nucleotides are TGCGCCAGCAGCCAGGCTTTGGCGGGGGCCACCAATGAGCAGTTCTTC. This gives the protein CASSQALAGATNEQFF.

This chain joins TRBV28 and TRBJ1-1; D is possibly TRBD1 (5 bases). The V gene's germline CDR1 is MDHEN and CDR2 SYDVKM. This CDR3 spans 14 amino acids. Trimming took 3 bases from V and 4 from J, leaving 12 bases between them. As DNA, the CDR3 is TGTGCCAGCAGTTTTATGGGGGGAACCACTGAAGCTTTCTTT. This gives the protein CASSFMGGTTEAFF.

The chain is built from TRBV7-9 and TRBJ2-7, with D perhaps assigned TRBD1 or TRBD2 (6 bases each). V lost 1 base and J 7 bases, leaving 14 bases between the germline ends. The CDR3 spans 14 residues. Looked up from germline, CDR1 is SEHNR and CDR2 is FQNEAQ (reference sequence). The CDR3 protein is CASSLGGGQEEQYV. In DNA form, the CDR3 reads TGTGCCAGCAGCTTAGGAGGGGGGCAAGAAGAGCAGTACGTC.

In this sample, this clonotype turned up a few times. The V call is TRBV27, the J call TRBJ1-6, with TRBD1 matching 11 bases. Per germline, CDR1 MNHEY and CDR2 SMNVEV (reference sequence). V was pared by 3 bases and J by 11 bases, with 3 bases of the junction left unmatched. The CDR3 extends over 14 amino acids. The CDR3 DNA is TGTGCCAGCAGTTTGGACAGGGGGCAGGCACCCCTCCACTTT. It is translated as CASSLDRGQAPLHF.

This clonotype was seen only a few times. The chain recombines TRBV7-8 with TRBJ2-2, with TRBD1 matching 10 bases. This CDR3 is built from 17 residues. Germline V gene lookup returns CDR1 SGHVS and CDR2 FQNEAQ. J was trimmed by 0 bases and V by 5 bases; bases with no gene match: 6. The CDR3 coding sequence is TGTGCCAGCAGCGAACCGACAGGGGGCCCGAACACCGGGGAGCTGTTTTTT. Translated, it gives CASSEPTGGPNTGELFF.

This chain links TRBV5-6 with TRBJ2-4; D call uncertain. Between the trimmed V and J ends, which lost 2 bases and 0 bases, there was a span of 9 bases. This CDR3 is built from 15 residues. Germline V gene lookup returns CDR1 SGHDT and CDR2 YYEEEE. The CDR3 bases are TGTGCCAGCAGCTTCCGCAGTCTAGCCAAAAACATTCAGTACTTC. Residues: CASSFRSLAKNIQYF.

V is TRBV6-2 or TRBV6-3 and J is TRBJ2-7; D is perhaps TRBD1 (5 bases). Trimming took off 0 bases at V and 3 bases at J, with 15 bases between the two ends. This CDR3 has 16 residues. Germline loops: CDR1 MNHEY, CDR2 SVGEGT. The CDR3 region is CASSYSKFQGHYEQYV. The CDR3 DNA follows: TGTGCCAGCAGTTACTCGAAGTTCCAGGGTCACTACGAGCAGTACGTC.

This clonotype was seen at least ten times. This rearrangement joins TRBV12-3 or TRBV12-4 to TRBJ1-1; D uncertain. V was trimmed by 3 bases and J by 1 base, leaving 6 bases between them. The CDR3 loop spans 13 amino acids. The DNA for the CDR3 is TGTGCCAGCAGTTTTACAGAGAACACTGAAGCTTTCTTT. Translating gives CASSFTENTEAFF.

The chain carries TRBV6-2 or TRBV6-3 and TRBJ2-7; 9 bases match TRBD1. Trimming removed 5 bases from V and 2 bases from J; junction bases left unmatched: 10. CDR1 is MNHEY and CDR2 is SVGEGT in the germline V gene. The CDR3 covers 16 residues. As DNA, the CDR3 is TGTGCCAGCAGTAAACCGGGACAGGGTTTTCCCTACGAGCAGTACGTC. Its translation: CASSKPGQGFPYEQYV.

This clonotype was observed a handful of times. The chain uses TRBV19 and TRBJ2-7, with D perhaps given as TRBD1 or TRBD2 (5 bases each). Germline CDR1 and CDR2: LNHDA and SQIVND (reference sequence). The CDR3 is made up of 13 amino acids. V lost 6 bases and J lost 6, with 15 bases in between. The CDR3 region is CASSVRDRLEQYF. Here the CDR3 DNA reads TGTGCCAGTAGCGTCCGGGACCGACTCGAGCAGTACTTC.

Notes on this clonotype: The junction differs from germline at one of its ends, possibly a read error. V is TRBV7-7 and J is TRBJ2-1; 8 nucleotides align to TRBD1. The CDR3 covers 12 residues. The germline V gene encodes CDR1 SSHAT and CDR2 FNYEAQ (reference sequence). The CDR3 protein is CASSSSTGDEFF. CDR3 bases: TGTGCTAGCAGCTCTTCGACAGGGGACGAGTTCTTC.

The V call is TRBV19, the J call TRBJ1-5; perhaps TRBD1 as D (5 bases). The CDR3 extends over 19 amino acids. Germline CDR1 is LNHDA and CDR2 is SQIVND (reference sequence). V dropped 5 bases and J dropped 1 base, with 24 bases sitting between them. DNA for the CDR3: TGTGCCAGTAGTGGCCCACCGGGACCCCAAGTCAGGAGCAATCAGCCCCAGCATTTT. This sequence encodes CASSGPPGPQVRSNQPQHF.

This clonotype has more than one count but fewer than ten. V usage is TRBV7-9 and J usage is TRBJ1-1; D remains unclear. Trimming left V 6 bases short and J 2 bases short, with 13 bases between. CDR1 is SEHNR, CDR2 FQNEAQ, per germline (reference sequence). The CDR3 contains 14 residues. For the CDR3, the DNA is TGTGCCAGCAGACAGCCGGGGTCCAACACTGAAGCTTTCTTT. Its protein product is CASRQPGSNTEAFF.

The chain employs TRBV6-6 and TRBJ2-1; 10 nucleotides agree with TRBD2. This CDR3 spans 16 amino acids. CDR1 is MNHNY and CDR2 is SVGAGI in the germline V gene (reference sequence). The ends lost 4 bases at V and 5 bases at J; junction bases unmatched: 8. The CDR3 sequence: CASSFTGTSVHNEQFF. CDR3 nucleotide sequence: TGTGCCAGCAGTTTTACCGGGACTAGCGTACACAATGAGCAGTTCTTC.

At least ten counts were recorded for this clonotype. V usage is TRBV4-1 and J usage is TRBJ2-6, with D uncertain. Germline V gives CDR1 MGHRA, CDR2 YSYEKL. Trimming left V 0 bases short and J 4 bases short, with 10 bases between. The CDR3 has 16 residues. The CDR3 DNA reads TGCGCCAGCAGCCAAGAGCTGGGTGTGGGGGCCAACGTCCTGACTTTC. Its protein product is CASSQELGVGANVLTF.

The chain combines TRBV20-1 with TRBJ1-6; tentative D call: TRBD1 (5 bases). V was shortened by 6 bases and J by 8 bases, with 20 bases between the two germline ends. CDR3 length equals 15 residues. The germline V gene has CDR1 DFQATT and CDR2 SNEGSKA (reference sequence). CDR3 coding DNA: TGCAGTGCGGACATGAAACGTTATGTTGATTCACCCCTCCACTTT. It specifies CSADMKRYVDSPLHF.

This rearrangement joins TRBV9 to TRBJ1-1; D possibly corresponds to TRBD1 (6 bases). V lost 4 bases to trimming and J lost 3 bases, with 16 bases between them. The CDR3 runs to 15 residues. The germline V gene has CDR1 SGDLS and CDR2 YYNGEE. The CDR3 sequence is CASSPGVNGDTEAFF. CDR3 sequence (DNA): TGTGCCAGCAGCCCAGGGGTCAATGGGGACACTGAAGCTTTCTTT. Based on the CDR3 plus reference TRBV9 and TRBJ1-1, the full variable domain is DSGVTQTPKHLITATGQRVTLRCSPRSGDLSVYWYQQSLDQGLQFLIQYYNGEERAKGNILERFSAQQFPDLHSELNLSSLELGDSALYFCASSPGVNGDTEAFFGQGTRLTVV.

Many counts were recorded for this clonotype. The rearrangement links TRBV7-2 to TRBJ2-3; 9 nucleotides line up with TRBD2. Germline assignment: CDR1 SGHTA and CDR2 FQGNSA. J lost 3 bases, V lost 3 bases, and 7 bases had no gene match. The CDR3 is made up of 16 amino acids. CDR3 sequence: CASSFPSGVWTDTQYF. In DNA, the CDR3 is TGTGCCAGCAGCTTCCCTAGCGGGGTATGGACAGATACGCAGTATTTT.

This clonotype was counted ten times or more. V usage is TRBV4-3 and J usage is TRBJ1-2; D is unresolved. Germline-derived CDR1 and CDR2 are LGHNA and YSLEER. Trimming cost V 0 bases and J 2 bases, with 10 bases left between them. The CDR3 sequence is 15 residues long. The CDR3 coding sequence is TGCGCCAGCAGCCAAGAAACCGTCCCCAACTATGGCTACACCTTC. Amino acids: CASSQETVPNYGYTF.

The chain is built from TRBV19 and TRBJ1-4, with D possibly being TRBD1 (5 bases). The CDR3 runs 16 residues. CDR1 LNHDA and CDR2 SQIVND come from the germline V gene (reference sequence). V lost 3 bases to trimming and J lost 0 bases, with 11 bases between them. The CDR3 DNA sequence: TGTGCCAGTAGTATCGGGGCGTATGCAACTAATGAAAAACTGTTTTTT. This translates into CASSIGAYATNEKLFF.

The chain couples TRBV6-6 to TRBJ2-1; 7 positions match TRBD2. The CDR3 is 18 amino acids. The V gene end was trimmed by 0 bases and the J gene end by 2 bases; junction bases not matched to a gene: 10. Germline V gene lookup returns CDR1 MNHNY and CDR2 SVGAGI (reference sequence). The CDR3 DNA reads as TGTGCCAGCAGTTACTCGAATATGGTAGCGGGCCCCTACAATGAGCAGTTCTTC. Translated, it gives CASSYSNMVAGPYNEQFF.

This clonotype has only a few counts. V is TRBV6-2 or TRBV6-3 and J is TRBJ1-6; 7 bases line up with TRBD1. This CDR3 has 14 residues. The germline V gene encodes CDR1 MNHEY and CDR2 SVGEGT. V dropped 5 bases and J dropped 5; count of bases not matched to a gene: 3. The CDR3 DNA sequence: TGTGCCAGCAGTCAACAGGGGAATAATTCACCCCTCCACTTT. Translating it yields CASSQQGNNSPLHF.

This clonotype was seen only a few times. The genes are TRBV5-1 and TRBJ1-2; D is uncertain. Germline-derived CDR1 and CDR2 are SGHRS and YFSETQ. The V end lost 5 bases, the J end lost 4 bases, and 9 bases lay between the germline ends. The CDR3 covers 12 residues. CDR3 nucleotide sequence: TGCGCCAGCAGTAACGACATCTATGGCTACACCTTC. It translates to CASSNDIYGYTF.

This clonotype came up a few times. V and J are TRBV12-3 or TRBV12-4 and TRBJ1-2; the D is unclear. V lost 1 base and J lost 10, with 10 bases in between. This CDR3 has 12 residues. CDR3 sequence: CASSLVAEDYTF. The CDR3, as DNA: TGTGCCAGCAGTTTAGTCGCGGAGGACTACACCTTC.

This clonotype was observed at least ten times. V is TRBV7-2 and J is TRBJ1-2; 7 bases agree with TRBD1. Trimming at V came to 4 bases and at J to 2 bases, leaving 7 bases not matched to a gene. The CDR3 runs to 15 residues. Germline CDR1 is SGHTA and CDR2 is FQGNSA. The DNA of the CDR3 is TGTGCCAGCAGCTCTACAGGGGCCAGCAACTATGGCTACACCTTC. It specifies CASSSTGASNYGYTF. Together with reference TRBV7-2 and TRBJ1-2, the CDR3 gives the full variable domain: GAGVSQSPSNKVTEKGKDVELRCDPISGHTALYWYRQSLGQGLEFLIYFQGNSAPDKSGLPSDRFSAERTGGSVSTLTIQRTQQEDSAVYLCASSSTGASNYGYTFGSGTRLTVV.

The chain links TRBV5-4 to TRBJ2-2; unclear D gene. The CDR3 contains 12 residues. Germline CDR1 is SGHNT and CDR2 is YYREEE (reference sequence). V lost 1 base, J lost 6 bases, and 4 bases lay in between. CDR3 sequence reads: CASSLYPGELFF. Written as DNA, the CDR3 is TGTGCCAGCAGCTTGTATCCCGGGGAGCTGTTTTTT.

This clonotype has a handful of counts. This rearrangement joins TRBV5-1 to TRBJ2-7, with 7 bases aligning to TRBD1. The V gene end was trimmed by 0 bases and the J gene end by 7 bases; junction bases not matched to a gene: 7. The germline gives CDR1 SGHRS, CDR2 YFSETQ. This CDR3 is 14 amino acids long. CDR3: CASSLDRGAVEQYV. The CDR3 bases are TGCGCCAGCAGCTTGGACAGGGGAGCGGTTGAGCAGTACGTC.

This clonotype was found a few times. The CDR3 reads CASSWEPSSYNEQFF. As DNA, the CDR3 is TGTGCCAGCAGCTGGGAGCCCAGCTCCTACAATGAGCAGTTCTTC. The chain joins TRBV6-5 to TRBJ2-1; maybe TRBD2 (5 bases). The V gene lost 6 bases and the J gene lost 0 bases, with 12 bases spanning the gap. The CDR3 length is 15 residues. CDR1 is MNHEY and CDR2 is SVGAGI in the germline V gene.